These 28 T cell receptor beta chains were all obtained from the same sample, sequenced in a study of post-analysis software for immune sequencing data. Findings and caveats of the study: Relative to controls, patients had several TRBV segments at higher frequency, with TRBV5-6, TRBV5-1 and TRBV20-1 among these.

Tagging with unique molecular identifiers was a feature of the TCR beta cDNA libraries. TCRdb independently ran MiXCR on the PCR reads; one entry per CDR3 protein. The sample has a few hundred thousand distinct CDR3 sequences; less than 40% are singletons. Antigen specificity for these receptors is unknown. Sequencing was carried out using blood. These receptors all come from a girl aged 10 to 17 with multiple sclerosis.

This clonotype showed up just a few times. This CDR3 is CASSLRTGIKDTQYF. The CDR3 DNA is TGTGCCAGCAGTCTCCGGACAGGGATTAAAGATACGCAGTATTTT. This chain joins TRBV28 and TRBJ2-3; 8 bases map to TRBD1. V lost 5 bases, J lost 5 bases, and 9 bases stayed unmatched. The germline CDR1 and CDR2 sequences are MDHEN and SYDVKM. The CDR3 consists of 15 residues. Full variable domain (missing parts from reference TRBV28 and TRBJ2-3): DVKVTQSSRYLVKRTGEKVFLECVQDMDHENMFWYRQDPGLGLRLIYFSYDVKMKEKGDIPEGYSVSREKKERFSLILESASTNQTSMYLCASSLRTGIKDTQYFGPGTRLTVL.

The gene calls are TRBV29-1 and TRBJ2-3; 10 bases map to TRBD1. The ends lost 1 base at V and 4 bases at J; junction bases unmatched: 2. Germline values: CDR1 SQVTM, CDR2 ANQGSEA. This CDR3 is built from 14 residues. The CDR3 sequence is CSVEGGTGADTQYF. The DNA of the CDR3 is TGCAGCGTTGAAGGAGGGACAGGGGCAGATACGCAGTATTTT.

This clonotype has only one observation. The chain links TRBV7-8 to TRBJ2-5, with D perhaps being TRBD1 or TRBD2 (6 bases each). Germline V lookup: CDR1 SGHVS, CDR2 FQNEAQ. Between the trimmed V and J ends, which lost 1 base and 5 bases, there was a span of 17 bases. This CDR3 has 16 residues. Here the CDR3 DNA reads TGTGCCAGCAGCTTAGGAGTCCTCGGGGGCGGGGAGACCCAGTACTTC. Encoded protein: CASSLGVLGGGETQYF.

The J gene is TRBJ1-5, the V gene TRBV4-1; a possible D gene is TRBD1 (5 bases). Germline V gene data show CDR1 as MGHRA and CDR2 as YSYEKL. Trimming shortened V by 4 bases and J by 5 bases, and 9 bases separated the two germline ends. CDR3 length: 13 residues. The CDR3 DNA follows: TGCGCCAGCAGCCCGGACATGTATCAGCCCCAGCATTTT. Amino acid sequence: CASSPDMYQPQHF.

This chain uses TRBV20-1 with TRBJ2-3; 8 bases line up with TRBD2. Germline CDR1 and CDR2: DFQATT and SNEGSKA (reference sequence). V trimming: 3 bases; J trimming: 4 bases; junction bases outside the gene matches: 9. This CDR3 has 15 amino acids. The CDR3 sequence is CSARKAGDWADTQYF. CDR3 in DNA: TGCAGTGCTAGGAAAGCGGGGGATTGGGCAGATACGCAGTATTTT.

The chain couples TRBV4-1 to TRBJ2-1; 8 nucleotides align to TRBD1. This CDR3 has 15 amino acids. J lost 1 base, V lost 3 bases, and 2 bases had no gene match. The germline gives CDR1 MGHRA, CDR2 YSYEKL. CDR3 bases: TGCGCCAGCAGCCATCGGACAGGGTCCTACAATGAGCAGTTCTTC. Translated: CASSHRTGSYNEQFF.

A single count supports this clonotype. The gene calls are TRBV25-1 and TRBJ2-7; 8 bases agree with TRBD1. V lost 5 bases and J lost 2; bases outside the gene matches: 5. CDR3 size: 14 residues. Germline V gene sequence: CDR1 MGHDK, CDR2 SYGVNS. The CDR3 reads CASSKGTGAYEQYF. CDR3 sequence (DNA): TGTGCCAGCAGTAAAGGGACAGGAGCCTACGAGCAGTACTTC.

The rearrangement joins TRBV7-9 to TRBJ1-2; D call uncertain. Trimming took off 2 bases at V and 7 bases at J, with 5 bases between the two ends. This CDR3 contains 11 residues. Germline lookup yields CDR1 SEHNR and CDR2 FQNEAQ (reference sequence). CDR3 residues: CASSLTTGYTF. As DNA, the CDR3 is TGTGCCAGCAGCTTAACCACTGGCTACACCTTC.

This clonotype was found a few times. V usage is TRBV11-1 and J usage is TRBJ2-7, with 11 positions matching TRBD1. CDR1 and CDR2 from the germline V gene are SGHAT and FQDESV (reference sequence). The ends lost 5 bases at V and 1 base at J; junction bases unmatched: 10. CDR3 length: 17 residues. CDR3 nucleotides: TGTGCCAGCAGCGATTATCCTGGGACAGGGGGGTCCTACGAGCAGTACTTC. Translation gives CASSDYPGTGGSYEQYF. Variable domain in full (rest from reference TRBV11-1 and TRBJ2-7): EAEVAQSPRYKITEKSQAVAFWCDPISGHATLYWYRQILGQGPELLVQFQDESVVDDSQLPKDRFSAERLKGVDSTLKIQPAELGDSAMYLCASSDYPGTGGSYEQYFGPGTRLTVT.

The genes are TRBV20-1 and TRBJ1-2, with D perhaps TRBD1 (6 bases). From germline, CDR1 is DFQATT and CDR2 SNEGSKA (reference sequence). The CDR3 has 14 amino acids. V was cut by 4 bases and J by 5 bases, with 17 bases left in between. The CDR3 DNA sequence: TGCAGTGCTATCCCGGGACAATCACGATATGGCTACACCTTC. Translated: CSAIPGQSRYGYTF.

Here the CDR3 DNA reads TGTGCCAGCAGCCCGGGACAGGGAATGAAGGAGACCCAGTACTTC. Encoded protein: CASSPGQGMKETQYF. The J gene is TRBJ2-5, the V gene TRBV12-3 or TRBV12-4; 9 bases agree with TRBD1. V shed 6 bases and J 5 bases; nucleotides not matched to a gene: 10. The CDR3 extends over 15 amino acids.

In its sample, this clonotype was seen a few times. A much larger clone is a single base away; this may be a read error. This chain links TRBV5-1 with TRBJ2-7; D is undetermined. Germline assignment: CDR1 SGHRS and CDR2 YFSETQ. CDR3 length equals 14 residues. Between the trimmed V and J ends, which lost 0 bases and 3 bases, there was a span of 10 bases. The CDR3 is CASSLGDGRYEQYF. CDR3 coding DNA: TGCGCCAGCAGCTTGGGGGATGGACGCTACGAGCAGTACTTC.

Points on this clonotype: The junction and the germline gene differ at one end; a read error may be behind it. The V and J genes are TRBV5-5 and TRBJ1-5; D is uncertain. Germline V gene data show CDR1 as SGHKS and CDR2 as YYEKEE (reference sequence). The CDR3 contains 13 residues. The CDR3 nucleotides are TGTGCCGGCAGCTCGACTATAAACCAGCCCCAGCATTTT. Translation gives CAGSSTINQPQHF.

This sequence joins TRBV7-2 and TRBJ2-1, with 8 bases matching TRBD1. Germline CDR1 SGHTA, CDR2 FQGNSA. After removal of 5 bases from V and 3 bases from J, the junction contained 6 bases not matched to a gene. The CDR3 sequence is 15 residues long. The CDR3 sequence is CASSRGQVLYNEQFF. For the CDR3, the DNA is TGTGCCAGCAGCCGGGGACAGGTACTCTACAATGAGCAGTTCTTC.

This clonotype showed up just a few times. The chain is built from TRBV3-1 and TRBJ2-5, with 7 bases that match TRBD2. The CDR3 covers 14 residues. The junction had 2 bases not matched to a gene; V was cut back by 2 bases and J by 2 bases. CDR1 is LGHDT, CDR2 YNNKEL, per germline (reference sequence). CDR3: CASSQQGGQETQYF. DNA for the CDR3: TGTGCCAGCAGCCAACAGGGAGGGCAAGAGACCCAGTACTTC.

The CDR3 DNA follows: TGCGCCAGCAGCCCCGGCAGGGAGGGGGAGACCCAGTACTTC. It encodes CASSPGREGETQYF. The genes are TRBV5-1 and TRBJ2-5; 7 bases are a match to TRBD2. The trim removed 4 bases at V and 5 bases at J, leaving 8 bases unmatched. The CDR3 sequence is 14 residues long. Germline-derived CDR1 and CDR2 are SGHRS and YFSETQ.

CDR3 DNA sequence: TGCGCCAGCAGCCCAGACAGGGATGATCTCTACAATGAGCAGTTCTTC. Encoded protein: CASSPDRDDLYNEQFF. The chain couples TRBV4-3 to TRBJ2-1; TRBD1 agrees at 7 bases. This CDR3 region has 16 residues. Losses at the gene ends were 4 bases for V and 3 bases for J; bases not matched to a gene: 9. Germline loops: CDR1 LGHNA, CDR2 YSLEER.

The rearrangement uses TRBV2 and TRBJ2-1, with 10 bases that match TRBD1. From germline, CDR1 is SNHLY and CDR2 FYNNEI. This CDR3 is built from 15 residues. The ends lost 2 bases at V and 8 bases at J; junction bases unmatched: 6. The CDR3 coding sequence is TGTGCCAGCAGTGAAAGGGACAGGGGAAGAGATGAGCAGTTCTTC. This encodes CASSERDRGRDEQFF.

This chain connects TRBV19 to TRBJ2-1; tentatively, D is TRBD2 (5 bases). V dropped 7 bases and J dropped 7 bases, with 17 bases sitting between them. Germline V gene data show CDR1 as LNHDA and CDR2 as SQIVND (reference sequence). This CDR3 spans 14 amino acids. CDR3 residues: CASKEASNWNEQFF. Here the CDR3 DNA reads TGTGCCAGTAAGGAGGCTAGTAATTGGAATGAGCAGTTCTTC.

This rearrangement joins TRBV12-3 or TRBV12-4 to TRBJ2-5; TRBD1 is a possible D gene (6 bases). Deletions cut 4 bases from V and 3 bases from J, with 9 bases between. There are 13 residues in the CDR3. The CDR3 DNA reads as TGTGCCAGCAGTTACGACAGGAAAGAGACCCAGTACTTC. This encodes CASSYDRKETQYF.

This rearrangement joins TRBV2 to TRBJ1-1; D ambiguous. V was trimmed by 6 bases and J by 10 bases, leaving 12 bases between them. The germline V gene has CDR1 SNHLY and CDR2 FYNNEI. This CDR3 contains 11 residues. CDR3 loop: CASREPPGAFF. Here the CDR3 DNA reads TGTGCCAGCAGGGAGCCGCCCGGAGCTTTCTTT.

The chain carries TRBV20-1 and TRBJ1-2, with D possibly being TRBD1 (6 bases). Germline loops: CDR1 DFQATT, CDR2 SNEGSKA (reference sequence). This CDR3 contains 12 residues. The V and J ends lost 3 bases and 10 bases respectively, with 15 bases between them. Here the CDR3 DNA reads TGCAGTGCTAGCGGGGGCGAGGTGGACTACACCTTC. Residues: CSASGGEVDYTF.

This clonotype was recorded a few times. The chain uses TRBV7-9 and TRBJ2-5, with a tentative D call TRBD1 (5 bases). Trimming removed 4 bases at V and 5 bases at J, with 14 bases between. The CDR3 loop spans 14 amino acids. Looked up from germline, CDR1 is SEHNR and CDR2 is FQNEAQ (reference sequence). Here the CDR3 DNA reads TGTGCCAGCAGCTCCCCACTGGACACCGAGACCCAGTACTTC. This encodes CASSSPLDTETQYF.

The V and J genes are TRBV7-9 and TRBJ1-1; D call uncertain. The CDR3 runs 14 residues. V lost 2 bases and J lost 1, with 8 bases in between. Germline CDR1 SEHNR, CDR2 FQNEAQ (reference sequence). For the CDR3, the DNA is TGTGCCAGCAGCTTACGGGCGACGAACACTGAAGCTTTCTTT. This codes for CASSLRATNTEAFF.

The gene calls are TRBV29-1 and TRBJ2-5, with D perhaps TRBD2 (6 bases). Trimming removed 3 bases at V and 0 bases at J, with 11 bases between. CDR1 is SQVTM, CDR2 ANQGSEA, per germline. The CDR3 runs to 14 residues. The CDR3 loop is CSVDSRGNQETQYF. DNA of the CDR3: TGCAGCGTTGACTCTCGCGGGAACCAAGAGACCCAGTACTTC.

The gene calls are TRBV7-9 and TRBJ1-5; D is possibly TRBD1 (6 bases). The CDR3 runs 15 residues. The germline gives CDR1 SEHNR, CDR2 FQNEAQ (reference sequence). V lost 5 bases, J lost 0 bases, and 11 bases lay in between. The CDR3 coding sequence is TGTGCCAGCAGCGAGACAGGTCCTAGCAATCAGCCCCAGCATTTT. Translating it yields CASSETGPSNQPQHF.

CDR3 amino acids: CASSLPGTAYNEQFF. The DNA for the CDR3 is TGCGCCAGCAGCTTACCCGGGACGGCCTACAATGAGCAGTTCTTC. The rearrangement uses TRBV5-1 and TRBJ2-1; D tentatively fits TRBD1 or TRBD2 (5 bases each). CDR1 and CDR2 (germline): SGHRS, YFSETQ. V was clipped by 2 bases and J by 2 bases, with 11 bases between them. The CDR3 runs to 15 residues.

The gene calls are TRBV12-3 or TRBV12-4 and TRBJ1-6; the D gene is possibly TRBD1 (5 bases). Trimming took off 3 bases at V and 0 bases at J, with 12 bases between the two ends. The CDR3 length is 17 residues. The CDR3 DNA sequence: TGTGCCAGCAGTTTGGGGGATCCCCGCTCCTATAATTCACCCCTCCACTTT. This translates into CASSLGDPRSYNSPLHF.